The rows below give T cell receptor beta chains drawn from one sample of a study of blood T cell repertoires in COVID-19. TCRdb's table, derived via immunoSEQ multiplex PCR, lists solely in-frame clones and lacks some. This sample has 300,000 to 400,000 clones, with approximately 86% found just once. Material: peripheral blood. The receptor set was obtained from a woman in her fifties or sixties with COVID-19, enrolled during active disease. Both conserved end residues are part of each CDR3.

v_gene: TRBV4-3; j_gene: TRBJ1-2; CDR3aa: CASSTRQGGNYGYTF
v_gene: TRBV4-3; j_gene: TRBJ1-2; CDR3aa: CASSQDREIDYGYTF
v_gene: TRBV9; j_gene: TRBJ2-7; CDR3aa: CASSVGGGTSYEQYF
v_gene: TRBV18; j_gene: TRBJ1-1; CDR3aa: CATSGQGNFVTEAFF
v_gene: TRBV28; j_gene: TRBJ2-4; CDR3aa: CASSYAGIIAKNIQYF
v_gene: TRBV15; j_gene: TRBJ2-4; CDR3aa: CATSRWGRGGANIQYF
v_gene: TRBV5-4; j_gene: TRBJ2-5; CDR3aa: CASSLVGGTKETQYF
v_gene: TRBV12-3/TRBV12-4; j_gene: TRBJ1-1; CDR3aa: CAIHREGVSEAFF
v_gene: TRBV5-1; j_gene: TRBJ2-1; CDR3aa: CASSPGGTNSYNEQFF
v_gene: TRBV10-3; j_gene: TRBJ1-2; CDR3aa: CAIGTDLYYGYTF
v_gene: TRBV28; j_gene: TRBJ1-2; CDR3aa: CASSPGNYGYTF
v_gene: TRBV14; j_gene: TRBJ2-5; CDR3aa: CASSQVLAGGTQYF
v_gene: TRBV11-3; j_gene: TRBJ2-1; CDR3aa: CASRPEGAEAYNEQFF
v_gene: TRBV6-5; j_gene: TRBJ1-1; CDR3aa: CASSTPQGGTFF
v_gene: TRBV10-3; j_gene: TRBJ2-7; CDR3aa: CAISRGHYEQYF